Shown below are 8 T cell receptor beta chains from a single sample sequenced in a study of metastatic and nonmetastatic thyroid tumors. With MiXCR, TCRdb reprocessed the PCR reads. The data hold 84,000 or so clones, with less than 10% observed a single time. Nobody among the patients had been given any treatment before thyroid surgery. Sequencing input: blood. The receptor source for this set is a female donor with papillary thyroid cancer or a benign thyroid nodule (not recorded which). Some clones in this sample may be carry-over from other donors' samples.

This clone was recorded at least ten times. This chain links TRBV27 with TRBJ1-2, with TRBD1 matching 11 bases. From germline, CDR1 is MNHEY and CDR2 SMNVEV (reference sequence). J was trimmed by 6 bases and V by 3 bases; bases with no gene match: 12. The CDR3 is 17 residues long. CDR3 DNA sequence: TGTGCCAGCAGTTTGAGGCGTCCCGGGACAGGGGGTGATGGCTACACCTTC. Its protein is CASSLRRPGTGGDGYTF.

This clone was observed many times. V usage is TRBV14 and J usage is TRBJ1-6; the match to TRBD1 covers 8 bases. V gave up 3 bases and J gave up 2 bases; unmatched junction bases: 9. This CDR3 region has 18 residues. Germline V gene sequence: CDR1 SGHDN, CDR2 FVKESK. CDR3 region: CASSHGQGRITYNSPLHF. The CDR3 nucleotides read TGTGCCAGCAGCCACGGACAGGGAAGAATCACCTATAATTCACCCCTCCACTTT.

This chain links TRBV6-2 or TRBV6-3 with TRBJ1-6, with TRBD1 as a possible D gene (6 bases). Trimming took 4 bases from V and 8 from J, leaving 12 bases between them. Germline CDR1 MNHEY, CDR2 SVGEGT. The CDR3 contains 14 residues. DNA for the CDR3: TGTGCCAGCAGTTTCCAGGGGTTTGATTCACCCCTCCACTTT. Protein sequence: CASSFQGFDSPLHF.

This clone has at least ten counts. The gene calls are TRBV6-1 and TRBJ1-1; D uncertain. CDR3 length equals 18 residues. Looked up from germline, CDR1 is MNHNS and CDR2 is SASEGT. Trimming removed 2 bases at V and 1 base at J, with 20 bases between. CDR3: CASSEKSAVRSKNTEAFF. As DNA, the CDR3 is TGTGCCAGCAGTGAAAAATCGGCTGTGAGGTCTAAGAACACTGAAGCTTTCTTT.

This clone has ten or more counts. The chain links TRBV20-1 to TRBJ2-7, with D perhaps matching TRBD1 (8 bases). This CDR3 contains 15 residues. Germline assignment: CDR1 DFQATT and CDR2 SNEGSKA (reference sequence). V was clipped by 4 bases and J by 4 bases, with 20 bases between them. The CDR3 DNA reads TGCAGTGCTATCCCTTTTGAACAGGGGGGGTACGAGCAGTACTTC. Amino acid sequence: CSAIPFEQGGYEQYF.

This clone was observed at least ten times. The J gene is TRBJ2-3, the V gene TRBV27; 8 nucleotides align to TRBD2. Trimming at V came to 2 bases and at J to 5 bases, leaving 3 bases not matched to a gene. The length of the CDR3 is 14 residues. Per germline, CDR1 MNHEY and CDR2 SMNVEV (reference sequence). In nucleotides, the CDR3 is TGTGCCAGCAGTTTAACGGGGGGGGGAGATACGCAGTATTTT. The encoded protein is CASSLTGGGDTQYF.

A few counts support this clone. A read error is possible here, since a much larger clone lies one base away. The sample contains more than one DNA sequence encoding this CDR3. The rearrangement links TRBV28 to TRBJ2-3; weak D call: TRBD1 (5 bases). Trimming took 4 bases from V and 15 from J, leaving 17 bases between them. Germline V gene data show CDR1 as MDHEN and CDR2 as SYDVKM. CDR3 length: 12 residues. The CDR3 nucleotides read TGTGCCAGCAGTTCTCAATTTATAGGACATTATTTT. This sequence encodes CASSSQFIGHYF.

By its share, this clone is medium-sized. The V call is TRBV27, the J call TRBJ2-7; 9 bases map to TRBD2. The ends lost 6 bases at V and 3 bases at J; junction bases unmatched: 6. Germline V gene data show CDR1 as MNHEY and CDR2 as SMNVEV (reference sequence). The CDR3 runs to 14 residues. The CDR3 nucleotides are TGTGCCAGCAGCCTTCTAGCGGGACTCTACGAGCAGTACTTC. Residues: CASSLLAGLYEQYF.